These 18 T cell receptor beta chains share one sample of origin, sequenced in a study of prognosis after radiotherapy for stage I lung cancer. From genomic DNA, two-round multiplex PCR was used to amplify TCR beta CDR3. Round-one PCR had primers specific to each TRBV and TRBJ gene. Each CDR3 protein gets one entry after TCRdb re-called the multiplex PCR reads with MiXCR. The sample includes fewer than 50,000 distinct CDR3 sequences, around a quarter of them seen just once. Sequenced here: PBMCs, sampled before or after stereotactic body radiation therapy (not recorded which). All receptors derive from a donor at least 50 years old with non-small cell lung cancer.

This clonotype was found a few times. The chain has TRBV6-2 or TRBV6-3 and TRBJ2-4; 7 nucleotides match TRBD1. This CDR3 is 14 amino acids long. V was pared by 7 bases and J by 3 bases, with 6 bases of the junction left unmatched. CDR1 and CDR2 (germline): MNHEY, SVGEGT. The CDR3 DNA follows: TGTGCCAGCACCCAAGGGGGCGGCAAAAACATTCAGTACTTC. This translates into CASTQGGGKNIQYF.

Regarding this clonotype: A much larger clone differs by one base, so this may be a read error. The chain employs TRBV3-1 and TRBJ1-6; the D gene is possibly TRBD1 (5 bases). CDR3 size: 15 residues. CDR1 and CDR2 (germline): LGHDT, YNNKEL (reference sequence). The CDR3 DNA is TGTGCCAGCAGCCAAGATGGGGGAGGGCGTTCACCCCTCCGCTTT. It specifies CASSQDGGGRSPLRF.

This clonotype was counted ten times or more. This chain connects TRBV30 to TRBJ1-2, with 11 bases matching TRBD1. J lost 4 bases, V lost 8 bases, and 3 bases had no gene match. Germline CDR1 GTSNPN, CDR2 SVGIG (reference sequence). The CDR3 covers 12 residues. Written as DNA, the CDR3 is TGTGCCGGACAGGGGGCGGGCTATGGCTACACCTTC. This gives the protein CAGQGAGYGYTF.

This clonotype was seen ten or more times. The chain couples TRBV6-1 to TRBJ1-5; D is unclear. Trimming cost V 6 bases and J 0 bases, with 15 bases left between them. Germline CDR1 and CDR2: MNHNS and SASEGT. The CDR3 has 16 amino acids. The CDR3 is CASRATLIHSNQPQHF. The CDR3 nucleotides are TGTGCCAGCAGAGCGACGCTGATCCATAGCAATCAGCCCCAGCATTTT.

This clonotype was seen many times. The V call is TRBV28, the J call TRBJ1-2; 7 nucleotides agree with TRBD1. Trimming took 6 bases from V and 4 from J; bases not matched to a gene: 8. Germline assignment: CDR1 MDHEN and CDR2 SYDVKM. The CDR3 covers 14 residues. CDR3 sequence (DNA): TGTGCCAGCAGCCTGACGGCAGGGGGCTATGGCTACACCTTC. It specifies CASSLTAGGYGYTF.

This clonotype was observed at least ten times. The rearrangement joins TRBV28 to TRBJ1-2; D is ambiguous. In germline, CDR1 is MDHEN, CDR2 SYDVKM. The V gene lost 4 bases and the J gene lost 3 bases, with 6 bases spanning the gap. This CDR3 is 12 amino acids long. Written as DNA, the CDR3 is TGTGCCAGCAGTTCCGGTTACTATGGCTACACCTTC. Encoded protein: CASSSGYYGYTF.

This clonotype has a count of ten or more. The chain joins TRBV20-1 to TRBJ2-7; D gene uncertain. CDR1 is DFQATT, CDR2 SNEGSKA, per germline (reference sequence). V was cut by 0 bases and J by 2 bases, with 11 bases left in between. CDR3 length equals 14 residues. In nucleotides, the CDR3 is TGCAGTGCTAGAGAGACTCTCGACCCCTACGAGCAGTACTTC. The encoded protein is CSARETLDPYEQYF.

As regards this clonotype: Sequence at one end of the junction differs from germline and may be a read error. The CDR3 loop reads CASTLIDGTQETRYF. The CDR3 DNA reads as TGTGCCAGCACCCTCATCGACGGGACCCAAGAGACCCGGTACTTC. The chain links TRBV7-8 to TRBJ2-5; D tentatively fits TRBD1 or TRBD2 (5 bases each). The CDR3 extends over 15 amino acids. Germline V gene lookup returns CDR1 SGHVS and CDR2 FQNEAQ.

Turning to this clonotype: Since a much larger clone is just one base distant, this may be a read error. CDR3 DNA: TGTGCCAGCAGTTACTTAACAGGGAGCTGGGAAAAACTGTTTTTT. Its protein product is CASSYLTGSWEKLFF. V is TRBV6-2 or TRBV6-3 and J is TRBJ1-4; tentatively, D is TRBD1 (6 bases). The CDR3 is made up of 15 amino acids. CDR1 is MNHEY and CDR2 is SVGEGT in the germline V gene. Trimming shortened V by 1 base and J by 8 bases, and 14 bases separated the two germline ends.

This clonotype was counted many times. At one boundary the junction diverges from the germline segment, which might be a read error. The chain combines TRBV6-4 with TRBJ1-2, with a possible D match to TRBD1 (6 bases). CDR3 length equals 18 residues. Germline loops: CDR1 MRHNA, CDR2 SNTAGT. CDR3 protein: CASSYSNPSTGALWGYTF. DNA for the CDR3: TGTGCCAGCAGTTACTCAAACCCCTCGACAGGAGCCTTGTGGGGCTACACCTTC.

A word on this clonotype: No DNA is shown, since the ends of the CDR3 on it are uncertain; the CDR3 is the one TCRdb lists. The chain is built from TRBV27 and TRBJ2-2. Termini included, the CDR3 measures 14 amino acids. In germline, CDR1 is MNHEY, CDR2 SMNVEV (reference sequence). The CDR3 sequence is CASSSSVQVGELFF.

The sample holds many counts of this clonotype. The chain is built from TRBV2 and TRBJ2-1; possible D gene TRBD2, 5 bases. The CDR3 contains 14 residues. Trimming pared 6 bases from V and 7 bases from J, leaving 16 bases between. CDR1 and CDR2 (germline): SNHLY, FYNNEI. The CDR3 protein is CASRKEAQSNEQFF. As DNA, the CDR3 is TGTGCCAGCAGAAAGGAGGCTCAGTCAAATGAGCAGTTCTTC.

Concerning this clonotype: The CDR3 carries no conserved terminal phenylalanine or tryptophan, so it likely arises from a read error. The rearrangement uses TRBV24-1 and TRBJ2-1; D tentatively reads TRBD1 or TRBD2 (5 bases each). From germline, CDR1 is KGHDR and CDR2 SFDVKD. V was trimmed by 6 bases and J by 8 bases, leaving 19 bases between them. The CDR3 is 15 residues long. The DNA for the CDR3 is TGTGCCACCAGTTGGGGACCTGCTTCTTCCCATGAGCAGTTCCTC. It is translated as CATSWGPASSHEQFL.

The rearrangement uses TRBV5-1 and TRBJ1-1; tentative D call: TRBD1 (6 bases). The V end was cut by 4 bases, the J end by 6 bases, with 16 bases between. The germline gives CDR1 SGHRS, CDR2 YFSETQ. This CDR3 spans 14 amino acids. CDR3 protein: CASSPGTGTPEAFF. The CDR3 coding sequence is TGCGCCAGCAGCCCGGGAACCGGGACACCTGAAGCTTTCTTT. Full variable domain (missing parts from reference TRBV5-1 and TRBJ1-1): KAGVTQTPRYLIKTRGQQVTLSCSPISGHRSVSWYQQTPGQGLQFLFEYFSETQRNKGNFPGRFSGRQFSNSRSEMNVSTLELGDSALYLCASSPGTGTPEAFFGQGTRLTVV.

As to this clonotype: A much bigger clone sits one base away, suggesting this may be a read error. V usage is TRBV15 and J usage is TRBJ2-3; D unresolved. Germline CDR1 and CDR2: LNHNV and YYDKDF (reference sequence). This CDR3 spans 16 amino acids. V lost 5 bases, J lost 0 bases, and 15 bases lay in between. The CDR3 DNA reads TGTGCCACCAGCGCTCACGCAGTGACTAGCACAGATACGCAGTATTTT. Translating it yields CATSAHAVTSTDTQYF.

This rearrangement joins TRBV7-9 to TRBJ2-7, with D unclear. The CDR3 spans 12 residues. Between the trimmed V and J ends, which lost 9 bases and 5 bases, there was a span of 14 bases. In germline, CDR1 is SEHNR, CDR2 FQNEAQ (reference sequence). CDR3 sequence: CARSPGPHEQYF. CDR3 bases: TGTGCCAGAAGCCCCGGCCCCCACGAGCAGTACTTC.

This clonotype has at least ten counts. The chain employs TRBV19 and TRBJ2-6; no clear D. CDR3 length: 16 amino acids. Germline CDR1 is LNHDA and CDR2 is SQIVND (reference sequence). Trimming removed 6 bases at V and 4 bases at J, with 16 bases between. Written as DNA, the CDR3 is TGTGCCAGTAGACTCTCAGGTGGGGTCGGGGCCAACGTCCTGACTTTC. As protein: CASRLSGGVGANVLTF.

This clonotype was seen repeatedly, ten times or more. The V gene is TRBV15, the J gene TRBJ1-1; D is unclear. V was pared by 3 bases and J by 2 bases, with 10 bases between. Looked up from germline, CDR1 is LNHNV and CDR2 is YYDKDF (reference sequence). This CDR3 comprises 14 residues. The CDR3: CATSSGRGNTEAFF. CDR3 coding DNA: TGTGCCACCAGCAGTGGGCGTGGAAACACTGAAGCTTTCTTT.